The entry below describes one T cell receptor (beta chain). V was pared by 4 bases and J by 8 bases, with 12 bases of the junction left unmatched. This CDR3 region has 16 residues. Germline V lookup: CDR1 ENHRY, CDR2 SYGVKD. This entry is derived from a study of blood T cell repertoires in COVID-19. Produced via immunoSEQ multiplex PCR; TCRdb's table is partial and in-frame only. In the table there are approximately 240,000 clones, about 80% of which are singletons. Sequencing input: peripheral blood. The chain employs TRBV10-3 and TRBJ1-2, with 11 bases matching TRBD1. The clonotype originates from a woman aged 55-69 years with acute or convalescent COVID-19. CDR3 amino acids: CAISVTTGTGGRGYTF. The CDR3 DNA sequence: TGTGCCATCAGTGTTACTACCGGGACAGGGGGGCGAGGCTACACCTTC.